The present entry profiles one T cell receptor (beta chain) with its context. No antigen is known for it. This may be a read error, as it is one base from a much larger clone. The sample comes from a study of T-cell reconstitution after alpha-beta-depleted transplantation in children. The study, taken as a whole, reports: The study traced high day-60 TCRbeta diversity in some patients to surviving recipient T cells and thymic progenitors. As was reported, about two months after transplant, alpha-beta T cells came from several hundred expanded graft clones.

A library of TCRbeta sequences, prepared with unique molecular identifiers, was generated. TCRdb ran MiXCR on the PCR reads and lists one entry per CDR3 protein. The table has some 87,000 distinct CDR3 sequences, around 15% seen once. Germline V gene lookup returns CDR1 MNHEY and CDR2 SVGAGI. Deletions cut 7 bases from V and 5 bases from J, with 16 bases between. This CDR3 has 14 residues. The chain is built from TRBV6-5 and TRBJ2-3; D is perhaps TRBD1 or TRBD2 (6 bases each). The TCR sequence derives from a male patient between 2 and 10 years old who had a stem cell transplant for acute lymphoblastic leukemia, so the T cells may come from the graft donor. Sequencing was performed on PBMCs, mostly from graft donor cells, taken 180 days after TCRalphabeta/CD19-depleted stem cell transplant. This CDR3 reads CASTSEGGKDTQYF. The DNA for the CDR3 is TGTGCCAGCACTTCAGAGGGGGGCAAAGATACGCAGTATTTT.